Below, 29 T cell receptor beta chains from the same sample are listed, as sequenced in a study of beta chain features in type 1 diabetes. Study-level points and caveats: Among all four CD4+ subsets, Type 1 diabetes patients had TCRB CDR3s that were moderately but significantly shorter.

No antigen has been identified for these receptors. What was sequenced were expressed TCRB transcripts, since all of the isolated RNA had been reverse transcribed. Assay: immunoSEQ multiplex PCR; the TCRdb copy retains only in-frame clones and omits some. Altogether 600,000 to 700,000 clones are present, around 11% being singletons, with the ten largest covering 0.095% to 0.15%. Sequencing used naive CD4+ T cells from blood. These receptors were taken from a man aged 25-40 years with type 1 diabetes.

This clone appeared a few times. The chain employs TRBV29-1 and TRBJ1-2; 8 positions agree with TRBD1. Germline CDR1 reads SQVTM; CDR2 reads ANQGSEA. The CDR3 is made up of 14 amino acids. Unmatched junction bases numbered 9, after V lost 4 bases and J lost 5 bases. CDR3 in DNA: TGCAGCGTTGGAGGACAGGGACCCCCGTATGGCTACACCTTC. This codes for CSVGGQGPPYGYTF.

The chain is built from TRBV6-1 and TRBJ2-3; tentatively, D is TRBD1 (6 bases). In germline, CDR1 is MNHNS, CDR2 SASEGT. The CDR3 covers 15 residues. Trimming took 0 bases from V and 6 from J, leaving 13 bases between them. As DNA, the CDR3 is TGTGCCAGCAGTGAAGCACGTACAGGGCAGGATACGCAGTATTTT. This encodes CASSEARTGQDTQYF.

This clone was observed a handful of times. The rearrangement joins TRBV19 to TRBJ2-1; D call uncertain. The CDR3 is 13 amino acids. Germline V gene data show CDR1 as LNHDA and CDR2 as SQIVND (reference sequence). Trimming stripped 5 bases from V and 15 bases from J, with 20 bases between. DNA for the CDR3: TGTGCCAGTAGTGTTCAACAGTCTGAAAGGCTGTTCTTC. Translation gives CASSVQQSERLFF. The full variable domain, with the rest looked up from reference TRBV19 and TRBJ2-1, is DGGITQSPKYLFRKEGQNVTLSCEQNLNHDAMYWYRQDPGQGLRLIYYSQIVNDFQKGDIAEGYSVSREKKESFPLTVTSAQKNPTAFYLCASSVQQSERLFFGPGTRLTVL.

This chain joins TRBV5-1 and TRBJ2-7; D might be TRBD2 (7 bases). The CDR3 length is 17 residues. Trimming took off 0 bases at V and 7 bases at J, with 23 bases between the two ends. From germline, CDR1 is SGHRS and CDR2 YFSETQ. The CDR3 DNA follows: TGCGCCAGCAGCTTGGTCGTGCGGGGGCGAGCGACGGGAGAGCAGTACTTC. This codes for CASSLVVRGRATGEQYF.

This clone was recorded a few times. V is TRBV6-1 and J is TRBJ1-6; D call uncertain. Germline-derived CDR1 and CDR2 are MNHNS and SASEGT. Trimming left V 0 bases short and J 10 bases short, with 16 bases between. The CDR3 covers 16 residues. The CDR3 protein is CASSEALGSNRSPLHF. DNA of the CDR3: TGTGCCAGCAGTGAAGCGCTCGGGTCGAACCGATCACCCCTCCACTTT.

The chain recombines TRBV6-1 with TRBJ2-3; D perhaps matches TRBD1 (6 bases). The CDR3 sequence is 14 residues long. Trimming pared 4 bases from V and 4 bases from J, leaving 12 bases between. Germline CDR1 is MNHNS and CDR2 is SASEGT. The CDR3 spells CASSGFGQSDTQYF. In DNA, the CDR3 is TGTGCCAGCAGTGGGTTCGGACAGTCAGATACGCAGTATTTT.

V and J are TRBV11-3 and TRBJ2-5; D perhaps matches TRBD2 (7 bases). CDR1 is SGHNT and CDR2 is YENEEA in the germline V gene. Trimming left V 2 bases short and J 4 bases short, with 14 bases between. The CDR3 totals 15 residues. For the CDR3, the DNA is TGTGCCAGCAGCTTACGGGGGGCCGTCGGAGAGACCCAGTACTTC. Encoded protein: CASSLRGAVGETQYF.

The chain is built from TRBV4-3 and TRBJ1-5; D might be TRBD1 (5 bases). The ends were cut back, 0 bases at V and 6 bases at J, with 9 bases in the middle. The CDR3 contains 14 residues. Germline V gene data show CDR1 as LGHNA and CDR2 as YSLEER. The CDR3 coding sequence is TGCGCCAGCAGCCAAGATCTTGGGGGTCAGCCCCAGCATTTT. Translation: CASSQDLGGQPQHF.

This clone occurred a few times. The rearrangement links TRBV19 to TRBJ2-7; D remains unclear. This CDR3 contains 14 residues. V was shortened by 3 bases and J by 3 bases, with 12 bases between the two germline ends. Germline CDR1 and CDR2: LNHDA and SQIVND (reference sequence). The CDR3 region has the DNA TGTGCCAGTAGTATTGCCACGACGCGCTACGAGCAGTACTTC. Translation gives CASSIATTRYEQYF. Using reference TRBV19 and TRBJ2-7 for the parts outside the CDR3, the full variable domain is DGGITQSPKYLFRKEGQNVTLSCEQNLNHDAMYWYRQDPGQGLRLIYYSQIVNDFQKGDIAEGYSVSREKKESFPLTVTSAQKNPTAFYLCASSIATTRYEQYFGPGTRLTVT.

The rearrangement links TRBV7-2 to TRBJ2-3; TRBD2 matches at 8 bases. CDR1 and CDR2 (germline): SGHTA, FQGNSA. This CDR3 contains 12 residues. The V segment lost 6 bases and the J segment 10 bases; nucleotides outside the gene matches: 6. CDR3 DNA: TGTGCCAGCAGACCGCTAGCGGGCCCGCAGTATTTT. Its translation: CASRPLAGPQYF.

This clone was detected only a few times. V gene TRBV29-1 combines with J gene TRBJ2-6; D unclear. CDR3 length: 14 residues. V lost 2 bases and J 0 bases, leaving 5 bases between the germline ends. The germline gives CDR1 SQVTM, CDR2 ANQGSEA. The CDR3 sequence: CSVEQDSGANVLTF. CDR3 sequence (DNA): TGCAGCGTTGAACAGGACTCTGGGGCCAACGTCCTGACTTTC.

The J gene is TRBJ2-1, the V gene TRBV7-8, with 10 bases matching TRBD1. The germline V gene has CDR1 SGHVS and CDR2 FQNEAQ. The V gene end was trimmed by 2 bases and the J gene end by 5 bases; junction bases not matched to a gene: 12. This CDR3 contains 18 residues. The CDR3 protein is CASSLRGDRGRWNNEQFF. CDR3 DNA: TGTGCCAGCAGCTTAAGAGGAGACAGGGGGCGATGGAACAATGAGCAGTTCTTC.

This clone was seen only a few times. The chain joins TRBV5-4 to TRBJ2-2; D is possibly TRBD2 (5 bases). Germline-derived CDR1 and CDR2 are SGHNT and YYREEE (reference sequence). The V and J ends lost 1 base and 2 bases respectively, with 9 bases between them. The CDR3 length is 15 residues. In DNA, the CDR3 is TGTGCCAGCAGCTTGTTCGGGGTAAACACCGGGGAGCTGTTTTTT. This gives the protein CASSLFGVNTGELFF.

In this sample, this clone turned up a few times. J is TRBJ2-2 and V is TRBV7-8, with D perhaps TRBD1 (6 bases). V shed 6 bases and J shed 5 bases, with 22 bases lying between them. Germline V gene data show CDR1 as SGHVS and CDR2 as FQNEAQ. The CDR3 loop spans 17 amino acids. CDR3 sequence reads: CASSWKTGITFTGELFF. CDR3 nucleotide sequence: TGTGCCAGCAGTTGGAAAACAGGGATTACATTTACCGGGGAGCTGTTTTTT.

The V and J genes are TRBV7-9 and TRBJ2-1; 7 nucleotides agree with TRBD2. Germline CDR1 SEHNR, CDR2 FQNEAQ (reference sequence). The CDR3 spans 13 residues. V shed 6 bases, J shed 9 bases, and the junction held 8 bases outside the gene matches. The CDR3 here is CASRGSGVGEQFF. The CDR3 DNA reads TGTGCCAGCAGAGGAAGCGGGGTAGGTGAGCAGTTCTTC.

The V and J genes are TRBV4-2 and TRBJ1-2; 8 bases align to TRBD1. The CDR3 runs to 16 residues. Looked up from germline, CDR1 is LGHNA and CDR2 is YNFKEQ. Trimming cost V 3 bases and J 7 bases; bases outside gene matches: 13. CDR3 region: CASSQALTGGAAGYTF. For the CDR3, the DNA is TGTGCCAGCAGCCAGGCCCTTACAGGGGGAGCCGCTGGCTACACCTTC.

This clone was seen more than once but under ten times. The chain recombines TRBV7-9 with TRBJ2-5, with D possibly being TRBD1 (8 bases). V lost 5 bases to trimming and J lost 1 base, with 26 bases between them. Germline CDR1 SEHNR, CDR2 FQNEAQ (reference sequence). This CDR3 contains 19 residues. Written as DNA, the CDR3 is TGTGCCAGCAGCATAAGGACAGGGACGCGGGGCGGGGGCCAAGAGACCCAGTACTTC. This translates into CASSIRTGTRGGGQETQYF. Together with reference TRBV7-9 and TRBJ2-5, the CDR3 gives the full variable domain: DTGVSQNPRHKITKRGQNVTFRCDPISEHNRLYWYRQTLGQGPEFLTYFQNEAQLEKSRLLSDRFSAERPKGSFSTLEIQRTEQGDSAMYLCASSIRTGTRGGGQETQYFGPGTRLLVL.

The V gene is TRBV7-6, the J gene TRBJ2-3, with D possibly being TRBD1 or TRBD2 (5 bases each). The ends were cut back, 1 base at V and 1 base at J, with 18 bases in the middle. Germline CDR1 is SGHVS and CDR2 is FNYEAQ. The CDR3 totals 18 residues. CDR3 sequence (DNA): TGTGCCAGCAGCTTAGTTCCGGGGACGGCGGACCGCACAGATACGCAGTATTTT. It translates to CASSLVPGTADRTDTQYF.

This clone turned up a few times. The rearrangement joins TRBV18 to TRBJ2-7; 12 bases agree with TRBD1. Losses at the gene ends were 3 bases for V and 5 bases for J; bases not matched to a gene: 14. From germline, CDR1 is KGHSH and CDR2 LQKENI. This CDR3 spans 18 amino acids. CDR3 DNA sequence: TGTGCCAGCTCACCGGGACAGGGGGCGCACAGCGCAAGAAACGAGCAGTACTTC. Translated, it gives CASSPGQGAHSARNEQYF.

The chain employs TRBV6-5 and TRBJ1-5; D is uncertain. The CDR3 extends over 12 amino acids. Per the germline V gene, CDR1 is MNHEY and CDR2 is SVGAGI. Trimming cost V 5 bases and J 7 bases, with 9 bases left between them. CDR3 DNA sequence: TGTGCCAGCAGTCCCGCCATCCAGCCCCAGCATTTT. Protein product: CASSPAIQPQHF.

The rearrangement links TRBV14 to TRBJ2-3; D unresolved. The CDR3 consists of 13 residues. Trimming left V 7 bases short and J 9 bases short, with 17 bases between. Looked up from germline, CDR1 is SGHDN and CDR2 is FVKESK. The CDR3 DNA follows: TGTGCCAGCACCTCCGGGCTAGGAGACACGCAGTATTTT. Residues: CASTSGLGDTQYF. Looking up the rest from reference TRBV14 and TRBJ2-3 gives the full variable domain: EAGVTQFPSHSVIEKGQTVTLRCDPISGHDNLYWYRRVMGKEIKFLLHFVKESKQDESGMPNNRFLAERTGGTYSTLKVQPAELEDSGVYFCASTSGLGDTQYFGPGTRLTVL.

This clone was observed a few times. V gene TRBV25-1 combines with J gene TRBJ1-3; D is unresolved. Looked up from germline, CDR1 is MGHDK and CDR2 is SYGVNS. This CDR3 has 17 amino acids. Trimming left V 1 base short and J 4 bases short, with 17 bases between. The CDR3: CASSELGGVGRGNTIYF. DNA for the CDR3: TGTGCCAGCAGTGAATTAGGCGGCGTGGGGAGAGGAAACACCATATATTTT.

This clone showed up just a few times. Here the CDR3 reads CASSSLAGSTGELFF. DNA for the CDR3: TGCGCCAGCAGCTCCCTAGCGGGAAGCACCGGGGAGCTGTTTTTT. This chain uses TRBV5-1 with TRBJ2-2; 9 nucleotides line up with TRBD2. CDR3 size: 15 residues. The germline CDR1 and CDR2 sequences are SGHRS and YFSETQ. The V and J ends lost 3 bases and 4 bases, in that order; junction bases with no gene match: 4.

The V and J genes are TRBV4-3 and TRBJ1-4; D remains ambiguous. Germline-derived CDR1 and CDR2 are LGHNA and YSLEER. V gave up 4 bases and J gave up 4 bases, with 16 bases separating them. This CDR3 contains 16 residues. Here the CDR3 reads CASSLGPHSYNEKLFF. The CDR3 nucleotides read TGCGCCAGCAGCCTGGGCCCACACTCCTATAATGAAAAACTGTTTTTT.

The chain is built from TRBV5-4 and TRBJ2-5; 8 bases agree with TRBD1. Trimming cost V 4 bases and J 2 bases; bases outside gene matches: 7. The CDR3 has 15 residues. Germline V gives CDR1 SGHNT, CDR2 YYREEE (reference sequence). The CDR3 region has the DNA TGTGCCAGCAGCCTGAGGACAGGGCAACAAGAGACCCAGTACTTC. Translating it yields CASSLRTGQQETQYF.

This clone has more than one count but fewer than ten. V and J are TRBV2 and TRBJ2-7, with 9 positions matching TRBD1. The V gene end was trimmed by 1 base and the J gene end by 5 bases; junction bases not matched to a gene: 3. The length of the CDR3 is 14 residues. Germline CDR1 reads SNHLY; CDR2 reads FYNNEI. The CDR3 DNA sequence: TGTGCCAGCAGTGAAGGGGACAGGGCTAACGAGCAGTACTTC. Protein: CASSEGDRANEQYF.

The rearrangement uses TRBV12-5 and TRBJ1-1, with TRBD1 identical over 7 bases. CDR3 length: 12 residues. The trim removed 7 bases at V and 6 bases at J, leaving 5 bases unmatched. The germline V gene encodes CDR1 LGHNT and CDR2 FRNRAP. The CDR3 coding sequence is TGTGCTAGTGCCCAAGACAGGGCTGAAGCTTTCTTT. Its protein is CASAQDRAEAFF.

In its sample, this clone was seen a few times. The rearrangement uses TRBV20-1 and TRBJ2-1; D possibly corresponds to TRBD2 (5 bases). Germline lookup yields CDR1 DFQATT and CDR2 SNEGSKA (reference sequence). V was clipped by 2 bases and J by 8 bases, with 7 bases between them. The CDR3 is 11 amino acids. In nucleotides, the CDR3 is TGCAGTGCTAGAAAGGGAGATGAGCAGTTCTTC. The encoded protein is CSARKGDEQFF.

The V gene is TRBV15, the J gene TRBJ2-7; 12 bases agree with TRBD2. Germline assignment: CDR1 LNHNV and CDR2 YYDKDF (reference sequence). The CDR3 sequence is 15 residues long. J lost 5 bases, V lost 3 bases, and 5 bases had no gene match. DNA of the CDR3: TGTGCCACCAGCAGCTTACTAGCGGGGGGAAACGAGCAGTACTTC. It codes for CATSSLLAGGNEQYF.